One and the same sample provided the 7 T cell receptor beta chains below, sequenced in a study of T cell changes during pregnancy in multiple sclerosis. TCRdb keeps only in-frame clones here, not all; method: immunoSEQ multiplex PCR. The sample holds 100,000 or so clones, approximately 92% seen once. Sequenced here: peripheral blood, sampled in the first trimester of pregnancy. All receptors come from a female donor with multiple sclerosis, enrolled in a pregnancy study.

The rearrangement links TRBV5-6 to TRBJ1-1; a possible D gene is TRBD1 (6 bases). The CDR3 covers 14 residues. Germline V gene data show CDR1 as SGHDT and CDR2 as YYEEEE. V lost 2 bases to trimming and J lost 4 bases, with 12 bases between them. CDR3 coding DNA: TGTGCCAGCAGCTTCTTCGAGACAGGCACTGAAGCTTTCTTT. This encodes CASSFFETGTEAFF.

This clone was counted once. V gene TRBV5-8 combines with J gene TRBJ2-1; D might be TRBD2 (6 bases). The length of the CDR3 is 15 residues. The V gene's germline CDR1 is SGHTS and CDR2 YDEGEE. Deletions cut 2 bases from V and 5 bases from J, with 14 bases between. CDR3 loop: CASSLGLTGHNEQFF. In nucleotides, the CDR3 is TGTGCCAGCAGCTTAGGACTAACGGGGCACAATGAGCAGTTCTTC. The complete variable domain, with remaining parts taken from reference TRBV5-8 and TRBJ2-1, reads EAGVTQSPTHLIKTRGQQATLRCSPISGHTSVYWYQQALGLGLQFLLWYDEGEERNRGNFPPRFSGRQFPNYSSELNVNALELEDSALYLCASSLGLTGHNEQFFGPGTRLTVL.

The chain is built from TRBV7-3 and TRBJ1-1; D uncertain. Trimming left V 4 bases short and J 5 bases short, with 14 bases between. This CDR3 is built from 14 residues. Germline-derived CDR1 and CDR2 are SGHTA and FQGTGA. The CDR3 loop is CASSSDPGTTEAFF. For the CDR3, the DNA is TGTGCCAGCAGCTCGGACCCGGGAACAACTGAAGCTTTCTTT.

The chain is built from TRBV25-1 and TRBJ2-7, with TRBD1 identical over 8 bases. With 4 bases clipped from V and 4 bases from J, the junction kept 3 bases outside the gene matches. The germline V gene has CDR1 MGHDK and CDR2 SYGVNS. CDR3 length: 13 residues. The DNA of the CDR3 is TGTGCCAGCAGTGCACGGACAGGGTACGAGCAGTACTTC. Amino acid sequence: CASSARTGYEQYF.

CDR3 sequence (DNA): TGTGCCAGCAGTCACGGGACTCACGCTGGCTACACCTTC. Its protein product is CASSHGTHAGYTF. V usage is TRBV6-6 and J usage is TRBJ1-2; the D gene is possibly TRBD1 (5 bases). Germline V CDR1 and CDR2: MNHNY, SVGAGI (reference sequence). This CDR3 has 13 residues. Trimming cost V 5 bases and J 7 bases, with 14 bases left between them.

The gene calls are TRBV5-4 and TRBJ1-4; unclear D gene. This CDR3 is 16 amino acids long. V lost 0 bases and J 3 bases, leaving 12 bases between the germline ends. Germline V gives CDR1 SGHNT, CDR2 YYREEE (reference sequence). As DNA, the CDR3 is TGTGCCAGCAGCTTGGTAGGCTCGGAGGCTAATGAAAAACTGTTTTTT. Translating it yields CASSLVGSEANEKLFF. Together with reference TRBV5-4 and TRBJ1-4, the CDR3 gives the full variable domain: ETGVTQSPTHLIKTRGQQVTLRCSSQSGHNTVSWYQQALGQGPQFIFQYYREEENGRGNFPPRFSGLQFPNYSSELNVNALELDDSALYLCASSLVGSEANEKLFFGSGTQLSVL.

The rearrangement uses TRBV5-4 and TRBJ1-3; D not resolved. Germline loops: CDR1 SGHNT, CDR2 YYREEE (reference sequence). Trimming cost V 5 bases and J 2 bases, with 14 bases left between them. The CDR3 runs to 15 residues. The CDR3 coding sequence is TGTGCCAGCAGTTACCTCCGGGAACCTGGAAACACCATATATTTT. Its translation is CASSYLREPGNTIYF.